The subject of this entry is one T cell receptor beta chain. Its antigen is not yet known. No qualities accompany the bases; no much larger clone lies one base away. This entry comes from a study of multiple sclerosis patients with progressive multifocal leukoencephalopathy (dated by TCRdb to the late 2010s). Some background on the complete study: Peripheral T and B cells were examined in MS patients who developed PML (4 under natalizumab, 1 after alemtuzumab) and in treated patients who did not develop PML. A couple of patients on natalizumab who later developed PML were tracked over time from before therapy, through 6 and 12 months, up to PML onset. The study was designed to detect JC virus-specific or public T-cell expansions arising at the time of PML onset. Summary of the overall study and its limitations: Analysis was restricted to peripheral blood, although for natalizumab-associated PML, cerebrospinal fluid or brain lymphocytes might be more informative. Because the cohort was small and descriptive, it remained unclear whether the findings reflect JC virus infection or general immunocompromise. Although TRB clones above 0.5% frequency turned up only in PML patients, the clones expanded at PML onset were already present before and during natalizumab therapy. When PML developed, no shared TRBV or TRBJ gene usage and no preferred TRBV-TRBJ pairings were found. Most PML patients had lower normalized Shannon entropy, suggesting less diverse TRB repertoires, while values in the natalizumab-treated controls sat near 1.

Using the immunoSEQ two-step multiplex PCR at survey-level depth, TRB CDR3 regions were amplified from genomic DNA. To estimate template counts and remove amplification bias, each PCR was spiked with synthetic inline TR CDR3 controls covering all V-J pairings. Reads went through processing to reduce amplification and sequencing bias, and quantification was done against synthetic TR CDR3 analogs. In the source study's methods: In ImmunoSEQ Analyzer, raw data were processed so that out-of-frame sequences and CDR3s with stop codons were removed, with gene names following IMGT nomenclature. Repertoire diversity was summarized as normalized Shannon entropy, defined as 1 minus Pielou's evenness. Two TRB sequences were counted as identical only if the two sequences had the same V gene, J gene and CDR3. Public PML clonotypes were CDR3s found in two or more PML-onset samples but not found earlier, in controls, or in public databases. Positional CDR3 amino acid composition was analyzed in Skylign with the observed count method. TCRdb stores this immuneACCESS table with in-frame sequences only. Part of the clones is absent; in the studies checked, under half of the shortfall reflects unresolved V genes, and no reason is known for the rest. V and J calls and clone size are those listed in that table; D and trimming were worked out from the DNA. Present in this sample are roughly 30,000 clones, 80% to 90% of which were seen just once. The ten largest clones capture about 5.7% of the sample.

The time point label, read with the paper, signifies: time of PML onset. The treatment or condition label corresponds to: on natalizumab therapy at sampling. Diagnosis of PML relied on clinical and MRI findings, with confirmation coming from detection of JC virus DNA in cerebrospinal fluid. In the natalizumab-treated patients, PML was found to develop after between 16 and 56 months of natalizumab therapy. All listed patients had previously received interferon beta, and all PML patients were female. Blood samples at T3 were obtained at the time of PML onset. Ficoll-Hypaque density gradient centrifugation was used to isolate peripheral blood mononuclear cells. The trim is 5 bases for V and 2 bases for J, with a gap of 13 bases between the germline ends. From its cysteine to its phenylalanine, the CDR3 spans 14 amino acids. Only CDR3 DNA is held: 42 bases, read in frame from base 1. From the germline V gene, CDR1 is SGHVS and CDR2 is FNYEAQ.

Sample: PBMCs, taken from a patient treated with natalizumab. This clonotype was sampled from a middle-aged woman with progressive multifocal leukoencephalopathy. The sequence links TRBV7-6 to TRBJ2-7, with the D segment identity uncertain. Here is the DNA: TGTGCCAGCAGCCCCATGACAAACCCCTACGAGCAGTACTTC. This yields the protein CASSPMTNPYEQYF.